A selection of T cell receptor beta chains follows, all from one sample in a study of T-cell reconstitution after alpha-beta-depleted transplantation in children. TCRdb called the PCR reads again in MiXCR, with one record for every CDR3 protein. In the table there are 250,000 to 400,000 distinct CDR3 sequences, around 25% of which are singletons. The source was PBMCs, mostly from graft donor cells, collected 180 days after TCRalphabeta/CD19-depleted stem cell transplant. These TCRs come from a male patient younger than 18 who had a stem cell transplant for acute lymphoblastic leukemia, so the T cells may come from the graft donor. Each CDR3 is given with its conserved first and last residue. The order of the fields is V gene, CDR3 protein.

V: TRBV29-1
CDR3: CSVESGNQPQHF

V: TRBV5-6
CDR3: CASSFDHAIYEQYF

V: TRBV10-3
CDR3: CAISGLEEETQYF

V: TRBV7-2
CDR3: CASSLGQTFNTEAFF

V: TRBV27
CDR3: CASSSSRQGGNQETQYF

V: TRBV7-8
CDR3: CASSSFGPDHEQFF

V: TRBV29-1
CDR3: CSVPGRAGSYEQYF

V: TRBV4-1
CDR3: CASSQDPAPTQETQYF

V: TRBV9
CDR3: CASSVNGRVTYNEQFF

V: TRBV5-1
CDR3: CASSLIAASGNTIYF

V: TRBV12-3/TRBV12-4
CDR3: CASSASYGGKLFF

V: TRBV12-5
CDR3: CASGPRDSVSYSNQPQHF

V: TRBV18
CDR3: CASSPVTAAYNEQFF

V: TRBV6-5
CDR3: CASSYGQGSEAFF

V: TRBV10-3
CDR3: CAIRPGLATKTGELFF

V: TRBV12-3/TRBV12-4
CDR3: CASGQRTYNSPLHF

V: TRBV20-1
CDR3: CSALLITEGYNEQFF

V: TRBV5-1
CDR3: CASSPEDRSWRGEQYF

V: TRBV19
CDR3: CASSIRQGGAEAFF

V: TRBV4-1
CDR3: CASSPASGRIAYEQYF

V: TRBV5-6
CDR3: CASSLGQGSYNSPLHF

V: TRBV6-1
CDR3: CASKPLAGGQGYEQYF

V: TRBV12-3/TRBV12-4
CDR3: CASSLARGFAFDEQFF

V: TRBV5-1
CDR3: CASSSGPGRTEAFF

V: TRBV20-1
CDR3: CSAATGWDTEAFF

V: TRBV5-1
CDR3: CASSFVTLLSGEQYF

V: TRBV5-1
CDR3: CASSLVRAGYEQYF

V: TRBV13
CDR3: CASSLGLVVFEQFF

V: TRBV20-1
CDR3: CSARSPGGRMNTEAFF

V: TRBV20-1
CDR3: CSAFSWATNEKLFF

V: TRBV5-5
CDR3: CASSLNPPGLLAAAYNEQFF

V: TRBV5-1
CDR3: CASSRDYSYEQYF

V: TRBV10-3
CDR3: CAISEQGPHEQYF

V: TRBV6-5
CDR3: CAWTASTDTQYF

V: TRBV2
CDR3: CACSLDGTGGYSNQPQHF

V: TRBV9
CDR3: CASSSRLYEQFF

V: TRBV19
CDR3: CATGANDATNEKLFF

V: TRBV20-1
CDR3: CSAGRNTEAFF

V: TRBV6-5
CDR3: CASSLTISSYEQYF